Sequencing of this T cell receptor beta chain was carried out in a study of Ad26.COV2.S vaccination and SARS-CoV-2 variants. Study at large: Donor was one of the participants in the Ad26.COV2.S arm of the COV1001 trial.

Profiled with immunoSEQ multiplex PCR; TCRdb holds only in-frame clones, not every one. This sample yields fewer than 500,000 clones, of which around nine tenths are seen a single time; more than 9% belongs to the top ten. Described treatment: around 19 received Ad26.COV2.S at low or high dose, single or two shots; about five received placebo; per-sample allocation not given. The samples date from day 63 after the first vaccine or placebo injection. Points from the study as a whole: Placebo recipients showed lower spike-specific TCR breadth than vaccinees. In vaccinated individuals, spike-specific CD8+ and CD4+ T cell responses reportedly displayed substantial breadth.

The CDR3 has 14 amino acids. Germline CDR1 SGHNT, CDR2 YENEEA. Germline trimming cut 4 bases from V and 8 bases from J; bases unmatched to any gene: 4. Comments on this clone: Its target is unknown.

The sequence came from a person between 18 and 65 years old who received the Ad26.COV2.S COVID-19 vaccine or a placebo. The sample consisted of peripheral blood, taken in a trial of Ad26.COV2.S vaccine versus placebo. J is TRBJ2-1 and V is TRBV11-3; TRBD1 matches at 11 bases. The CDR3 protein is CASSSGTGGDEQFF. CDR3 DNA: TGTGCCAGCAGCTCGGGGACAGGGGGGGATGAGCAGTTCTTC.